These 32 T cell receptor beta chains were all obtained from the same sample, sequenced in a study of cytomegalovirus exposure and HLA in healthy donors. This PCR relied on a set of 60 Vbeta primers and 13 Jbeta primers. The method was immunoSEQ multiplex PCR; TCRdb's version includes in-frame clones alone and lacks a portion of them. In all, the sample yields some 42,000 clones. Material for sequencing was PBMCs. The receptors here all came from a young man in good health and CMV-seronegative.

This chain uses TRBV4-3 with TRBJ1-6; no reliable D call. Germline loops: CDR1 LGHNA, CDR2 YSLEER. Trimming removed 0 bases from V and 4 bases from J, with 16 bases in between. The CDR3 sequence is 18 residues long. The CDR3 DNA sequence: TGCGCCAGCAGCCAAGAGGTGGCCGGGAGCAGGTATAATTCACCCCTCCACTTT. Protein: CASSQEVAGSRYNSPLHF.

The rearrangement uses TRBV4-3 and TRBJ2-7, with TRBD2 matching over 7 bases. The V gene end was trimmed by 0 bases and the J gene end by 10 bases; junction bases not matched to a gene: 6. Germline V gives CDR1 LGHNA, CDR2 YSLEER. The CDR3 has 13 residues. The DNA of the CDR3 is TGCGCCAGCAGCCAAGATGGAGGCGGGAGCCAGTACTTC. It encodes CASSQDGGGSQYF.

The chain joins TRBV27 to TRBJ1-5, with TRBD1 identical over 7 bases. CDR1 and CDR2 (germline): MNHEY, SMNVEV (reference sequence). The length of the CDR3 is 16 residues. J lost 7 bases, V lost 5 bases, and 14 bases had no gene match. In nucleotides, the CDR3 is TGTGCCAGCAGTCCCTCCGGGACAGAGGCCAGCCAGCCCCAGCATTTT. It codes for CASSPSGTEASQPQHF.

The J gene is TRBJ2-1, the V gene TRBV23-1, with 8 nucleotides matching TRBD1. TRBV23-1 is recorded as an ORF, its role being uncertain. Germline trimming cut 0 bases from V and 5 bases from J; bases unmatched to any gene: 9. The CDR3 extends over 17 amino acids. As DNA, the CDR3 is TGCGCCAGCAGTCAATCCGGGACAGGCACCCTGAACAATGAGCAGTTCTTC. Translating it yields CASSQSGTGTLNNEQFF.

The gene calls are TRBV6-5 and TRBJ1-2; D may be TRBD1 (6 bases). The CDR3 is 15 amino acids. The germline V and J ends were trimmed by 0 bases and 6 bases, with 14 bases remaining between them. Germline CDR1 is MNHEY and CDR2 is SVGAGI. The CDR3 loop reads CASSYSPTGGHGYTF. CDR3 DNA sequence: TGTGCCAGCAGTTACTCCCCGACCGGGGGGCATGGCTACACCTTC.

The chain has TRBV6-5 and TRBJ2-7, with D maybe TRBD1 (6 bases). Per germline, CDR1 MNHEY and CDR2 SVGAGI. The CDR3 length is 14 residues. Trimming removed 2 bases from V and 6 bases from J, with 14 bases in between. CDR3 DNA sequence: TGTGCCAGCAGTTACACAGGGATCCTAGGCGAGCAGTACTTC. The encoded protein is CASSYTGILGEQYF.

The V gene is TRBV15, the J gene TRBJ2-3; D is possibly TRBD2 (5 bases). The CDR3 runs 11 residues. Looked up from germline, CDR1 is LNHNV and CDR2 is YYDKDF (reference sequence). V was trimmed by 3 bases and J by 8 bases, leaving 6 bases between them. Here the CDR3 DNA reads TGTGCCACCAGCAGCGGGATTACGCAGTATTTT. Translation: CATSSGITQYF.

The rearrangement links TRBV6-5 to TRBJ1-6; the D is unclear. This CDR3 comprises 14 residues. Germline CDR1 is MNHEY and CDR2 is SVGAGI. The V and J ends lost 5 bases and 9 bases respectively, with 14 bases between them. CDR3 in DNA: TGTGCCAGCAGTCCCAGAGTTTCGGGTTCACCCCTCCACTTT. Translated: CASSPRVSGSPLHF.

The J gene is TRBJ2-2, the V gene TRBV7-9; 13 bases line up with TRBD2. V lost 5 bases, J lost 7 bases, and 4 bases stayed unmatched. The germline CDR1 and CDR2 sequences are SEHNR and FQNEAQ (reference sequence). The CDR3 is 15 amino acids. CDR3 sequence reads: CASSTTSGRDGELFF. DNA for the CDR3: TGTGCCAGCAGCACCACTAGCGGGAGGGACGGGGAGCTGTTTTTT.

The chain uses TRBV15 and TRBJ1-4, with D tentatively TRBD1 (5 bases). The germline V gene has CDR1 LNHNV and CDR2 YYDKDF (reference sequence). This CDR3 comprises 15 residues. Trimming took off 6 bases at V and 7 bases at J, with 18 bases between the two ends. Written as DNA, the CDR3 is TGTGCCACCAGTCCGCCGGGGGGAGAGAGTGAAAAACTGTTTTTT. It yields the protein CATSPPGGESEKLFF. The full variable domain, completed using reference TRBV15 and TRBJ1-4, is DAMVIQNPRYQVTQFGKPVTLSCSQTLNHNVMYWYQQKSSQAPKLLFHYYDKDFNNEADTPDNFQSRRPNTSFCFLDIRSPGLGDTAMYLCATSPPGGESEKLFFGSGTQLSVL.

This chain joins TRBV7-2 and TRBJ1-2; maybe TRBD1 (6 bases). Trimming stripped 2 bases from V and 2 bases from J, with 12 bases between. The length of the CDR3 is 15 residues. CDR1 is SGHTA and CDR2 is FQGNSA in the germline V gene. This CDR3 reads CASSLIADRNYGYTF. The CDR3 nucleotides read TGTGCCAGCAGCTTAATCGCGGACAGAAACTATGGCTACACCTTC.

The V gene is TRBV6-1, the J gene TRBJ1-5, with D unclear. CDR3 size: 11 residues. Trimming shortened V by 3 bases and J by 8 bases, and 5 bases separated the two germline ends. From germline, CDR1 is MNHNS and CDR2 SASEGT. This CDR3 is CASSEREPQHF. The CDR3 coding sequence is TGTGCCAGCAGTGAGCGGGAGCCCCAGCATTTT.

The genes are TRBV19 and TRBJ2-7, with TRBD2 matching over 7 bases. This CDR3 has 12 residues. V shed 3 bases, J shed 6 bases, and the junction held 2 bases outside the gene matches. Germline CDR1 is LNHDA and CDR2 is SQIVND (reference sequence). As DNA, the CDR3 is TGTGCCAGTAGTATTGGACTAGGCGAGCAGTACTTC. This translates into CASSIGLGEQYF.

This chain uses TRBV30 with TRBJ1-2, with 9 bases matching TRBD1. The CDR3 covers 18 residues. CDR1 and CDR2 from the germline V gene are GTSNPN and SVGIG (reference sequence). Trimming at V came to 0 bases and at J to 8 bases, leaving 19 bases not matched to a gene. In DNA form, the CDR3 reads TGTGCCTGGAGTGTTAATTATTGGGACAGGGAGGGATTGGGAGGCTACACCTTC. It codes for CAWSVNYWDREGLGGYTF. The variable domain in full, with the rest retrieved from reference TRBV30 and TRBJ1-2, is SQTIHQWPATLVQPVGSPLSLECTVEGTSNPNLYWYRQAAGRGLQLLFYSVGIGQISSEVPQNLSASRPQDRQFILSSKKLLLSDSGFYLCAWSVNYWDREGLGGYTFGSGTRLTVV.

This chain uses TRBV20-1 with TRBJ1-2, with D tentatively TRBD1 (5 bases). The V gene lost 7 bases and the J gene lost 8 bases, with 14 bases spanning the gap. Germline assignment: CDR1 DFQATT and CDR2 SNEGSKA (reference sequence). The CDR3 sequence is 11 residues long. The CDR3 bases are TGCAGTGTCCCGCGGGACGGGGGCTACACCTTC. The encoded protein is CSVPRDGGYTF.

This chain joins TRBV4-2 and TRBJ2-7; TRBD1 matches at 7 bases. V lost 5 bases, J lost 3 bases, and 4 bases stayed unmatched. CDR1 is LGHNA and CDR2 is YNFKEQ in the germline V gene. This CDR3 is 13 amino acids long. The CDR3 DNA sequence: TGTGCCAGCAGCTTTGGACAGGTCTACGAGCAGTACTTC. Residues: CASSFGQVYEQYF.

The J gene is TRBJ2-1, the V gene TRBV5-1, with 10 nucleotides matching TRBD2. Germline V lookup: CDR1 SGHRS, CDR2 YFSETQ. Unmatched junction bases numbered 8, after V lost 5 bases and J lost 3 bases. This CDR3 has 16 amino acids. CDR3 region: CASRVRGTSDYNEQFF. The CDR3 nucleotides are TGCGCCAGCAGGGTCCGTGGGACTAGCGACTACAATGAGCAGTTCTTC.

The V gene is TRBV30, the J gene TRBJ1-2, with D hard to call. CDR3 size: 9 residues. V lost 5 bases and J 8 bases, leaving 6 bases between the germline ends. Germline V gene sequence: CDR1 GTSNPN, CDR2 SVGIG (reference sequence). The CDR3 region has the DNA TGTGCCTGGGAGGAGGGCTACACCTTC. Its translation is CAWEEGYTF.

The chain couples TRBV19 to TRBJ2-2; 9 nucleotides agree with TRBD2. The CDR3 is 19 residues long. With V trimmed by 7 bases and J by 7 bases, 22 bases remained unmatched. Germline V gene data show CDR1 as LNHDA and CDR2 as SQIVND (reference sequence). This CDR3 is CASTSLPKGSGSPGGELFF. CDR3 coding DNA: TGTGCCAGTACTTCCCTACCGAAGGGTAGCGGGAGTCCGGGCGGGGAGCTGTTTTTT.

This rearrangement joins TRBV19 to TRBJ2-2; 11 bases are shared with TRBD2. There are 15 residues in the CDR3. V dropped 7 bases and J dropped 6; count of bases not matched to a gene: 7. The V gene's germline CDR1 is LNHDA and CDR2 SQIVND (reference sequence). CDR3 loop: CASNEFSGRAGELFF. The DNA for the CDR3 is TGTGCCAGTAATGAGTTTAGCGGGAGGGCCGGGGAGCTGTTTTTT.

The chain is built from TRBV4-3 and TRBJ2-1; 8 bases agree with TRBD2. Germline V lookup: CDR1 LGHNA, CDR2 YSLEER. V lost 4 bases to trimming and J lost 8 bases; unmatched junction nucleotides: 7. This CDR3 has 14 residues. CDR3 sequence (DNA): TGCGCCAGCAGCCGGGCGGGAGGTTCCGATGAGCAGTTCTTC. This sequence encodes CASSRAGGSDEQFF.

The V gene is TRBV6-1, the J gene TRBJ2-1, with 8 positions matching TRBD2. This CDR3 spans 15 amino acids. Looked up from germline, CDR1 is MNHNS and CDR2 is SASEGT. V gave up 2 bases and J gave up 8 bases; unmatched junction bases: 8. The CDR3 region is CASSEMAGGRDEQFF. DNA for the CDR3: TGTGCCAGCAGTGAAATGGCGGGAGGCCGGGATGAGCAGTTCTTC.

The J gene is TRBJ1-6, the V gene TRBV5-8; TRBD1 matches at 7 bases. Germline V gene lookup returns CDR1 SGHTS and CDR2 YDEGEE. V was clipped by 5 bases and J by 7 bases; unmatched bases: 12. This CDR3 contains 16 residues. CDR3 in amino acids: CASSDMDRGRNSPLHF. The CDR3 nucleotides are TGTGCCAGCAGTGACATGGATAGGGGGCGAAATTCACCCCTCCACTTT.

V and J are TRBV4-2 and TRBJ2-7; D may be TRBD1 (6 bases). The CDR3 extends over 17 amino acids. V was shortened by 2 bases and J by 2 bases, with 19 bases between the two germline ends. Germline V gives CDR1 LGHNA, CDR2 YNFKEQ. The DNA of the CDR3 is TGTGCCAGCAGCCAACAGACCGGGACAATGGAGACCTACGAGCAGTACTTC. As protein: CASSQQTGTMETYEQYF.

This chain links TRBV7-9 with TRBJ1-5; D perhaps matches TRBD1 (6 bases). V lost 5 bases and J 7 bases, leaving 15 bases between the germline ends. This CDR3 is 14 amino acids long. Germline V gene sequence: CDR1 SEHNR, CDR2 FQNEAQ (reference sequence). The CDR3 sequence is CASSAPEGDQPQHF. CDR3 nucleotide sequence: TGTGCCAGCAGCGCTCCCGAGGGGGACCAGCCCCAGCATTTT. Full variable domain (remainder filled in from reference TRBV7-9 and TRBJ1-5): DTGVSQNPRHKITKRGQNVTFRCDPISEHNRLYWYRQTLGQGPEFLTYFQNEAQLEKSRLLSDRFSAERPKGSFSTLEIQRTEQGDSAMYLCASSAPEGDQPQHFGDGTRLSIL.

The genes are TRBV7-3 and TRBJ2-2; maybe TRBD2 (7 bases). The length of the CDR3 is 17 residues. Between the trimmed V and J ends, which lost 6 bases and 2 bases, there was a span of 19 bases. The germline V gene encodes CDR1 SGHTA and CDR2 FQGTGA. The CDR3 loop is CASRPDGGGGNTGELFF. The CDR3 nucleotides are TGTGCCAGCAGACCAGATGGGGGCGGGGGAAACACCGGGGAGCTGTTTTTT.

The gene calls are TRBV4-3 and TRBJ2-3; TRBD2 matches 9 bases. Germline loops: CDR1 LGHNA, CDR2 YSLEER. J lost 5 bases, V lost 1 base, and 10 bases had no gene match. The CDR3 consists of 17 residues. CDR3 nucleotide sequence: TGCGCCAGCAGCCAAGTTGCGTTAGCGGGAGAGGAAGATACGCAGTATTTT. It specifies CASSQVALAGEEDTQYF.

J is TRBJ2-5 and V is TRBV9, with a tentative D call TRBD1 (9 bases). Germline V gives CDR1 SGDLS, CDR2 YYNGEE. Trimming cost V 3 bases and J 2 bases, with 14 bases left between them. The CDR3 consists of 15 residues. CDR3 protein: CASSGSGTGQETQYF. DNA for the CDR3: TGTGCCAGCAGCGGTAGCGGGACAGGGCAAGAGACCCAGTACTTC.

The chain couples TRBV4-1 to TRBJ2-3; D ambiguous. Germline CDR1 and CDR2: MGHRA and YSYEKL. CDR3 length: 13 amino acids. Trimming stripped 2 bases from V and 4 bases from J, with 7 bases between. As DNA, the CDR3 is TGCGCCAGCAGCCAAATAGCCCCAGATACGCAGTATTTT. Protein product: CASSQIAPDTQYF.

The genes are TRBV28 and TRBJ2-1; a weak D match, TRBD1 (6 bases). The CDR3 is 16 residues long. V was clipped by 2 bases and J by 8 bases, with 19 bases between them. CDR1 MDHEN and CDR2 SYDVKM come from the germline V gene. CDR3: CASSLGRSGVGHEQFF. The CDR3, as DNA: TGTGCCAGCAGTTTAGGGCGTTCAGGGGTCGGGCATGAGCAGTTCTTC.

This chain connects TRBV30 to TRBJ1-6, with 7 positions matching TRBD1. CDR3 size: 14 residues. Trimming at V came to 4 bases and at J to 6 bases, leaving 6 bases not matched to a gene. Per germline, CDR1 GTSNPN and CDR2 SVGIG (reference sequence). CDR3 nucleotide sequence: TGTGCCTGGAACCCGACAGGGTTTAATTCACCCCTCCACTTT. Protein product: CAWNPTGFNSPLHF.

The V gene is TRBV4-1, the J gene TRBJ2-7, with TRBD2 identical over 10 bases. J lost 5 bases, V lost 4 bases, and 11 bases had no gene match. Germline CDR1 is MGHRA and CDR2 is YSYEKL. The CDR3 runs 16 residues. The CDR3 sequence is CASSPGPSGRVHEQYF. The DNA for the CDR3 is TGCGCCAGCAGCCCTGGCCCGAGCGGGAGGGTCCACGAGCAGTACTTC.